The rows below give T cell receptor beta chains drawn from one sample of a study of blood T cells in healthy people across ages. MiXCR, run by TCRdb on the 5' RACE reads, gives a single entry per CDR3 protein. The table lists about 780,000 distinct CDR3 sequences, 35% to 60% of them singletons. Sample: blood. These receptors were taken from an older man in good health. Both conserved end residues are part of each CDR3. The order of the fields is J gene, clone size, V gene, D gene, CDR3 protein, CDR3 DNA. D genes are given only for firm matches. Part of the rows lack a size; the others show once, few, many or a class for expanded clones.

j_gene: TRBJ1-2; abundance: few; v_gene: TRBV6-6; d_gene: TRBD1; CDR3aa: CASSYSGQGWYGYTF; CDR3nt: TGTGCCAGCAGTTACTCCGGACAGGGCTGGTATGGCTACACCTTC
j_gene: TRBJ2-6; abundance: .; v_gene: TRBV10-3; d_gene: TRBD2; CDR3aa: CAIKGEGGANVLTF; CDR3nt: TGTGCCATCAAAGGGGAGGGTGGGGCCAACGTCCTGACTTTC
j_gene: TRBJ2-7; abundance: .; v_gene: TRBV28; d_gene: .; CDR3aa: CASMPPGFSYEQYF; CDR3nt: TGTGCCAGCATGCCCCCAGGGTTCTCCTACGAGCAGTACTTC
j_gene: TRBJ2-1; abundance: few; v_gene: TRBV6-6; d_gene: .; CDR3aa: CASSPSSLAYNEQFF; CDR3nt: TGTGCCAGCAGTCCATCGAGTCTAGCCTACAATGAGCAGTTCTTC
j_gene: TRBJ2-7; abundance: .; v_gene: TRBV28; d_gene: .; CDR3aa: CASDNSRGSYEQYF; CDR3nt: TGTGCCAGCGACAACAGCAGGGGCTCCTACGAGCAGTACTTC
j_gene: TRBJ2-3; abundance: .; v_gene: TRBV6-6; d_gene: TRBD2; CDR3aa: CASRRGRGASTDTQYF; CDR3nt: TGTGCCAGCAGGAGAGGGCGGGGGGCGAGCACAGATACGCAGTATTTT
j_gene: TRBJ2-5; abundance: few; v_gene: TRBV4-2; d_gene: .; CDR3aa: CASSQEQGGVRARETQYF; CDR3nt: TGTGCCAGCAGCCAAGAACAGGGAGGGGTGAGGGCCCGTGAGACCCAGTACTTC
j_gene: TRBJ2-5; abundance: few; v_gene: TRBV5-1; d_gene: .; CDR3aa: CASSSTGYKGISAQETQYF; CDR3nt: TGCGCCAGCAGCTCAACAGGCTACAAAGGGATTAGCGCTCAAGAGACCCAGTACTTC
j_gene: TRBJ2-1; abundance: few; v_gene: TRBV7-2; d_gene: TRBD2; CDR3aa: CASSLATSGTSYNEQFF; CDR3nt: TGTGCCAGCAGCTTAGCTACTAGCGGGACCTCCTACAATGAGCAGTTCTTC
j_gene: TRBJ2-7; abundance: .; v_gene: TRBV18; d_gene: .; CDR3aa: CASSPVPGTSRRQYF; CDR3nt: TGTGCCAGCTCACCGGTACCCGGGACTTCGCGTAGGCAGTACTTC
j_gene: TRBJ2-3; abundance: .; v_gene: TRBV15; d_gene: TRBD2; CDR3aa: CATSRNSGISDTQYF; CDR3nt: TGTGCCACCAGCAGAAATAGCGGGATTTCAGATACGCAGTATTTT
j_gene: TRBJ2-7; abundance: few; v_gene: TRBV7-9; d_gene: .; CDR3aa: CASVPRRRISYNEQYF; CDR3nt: TGTGCCAGCGTACCCCGCCGGCGGATTTCCTACAATGAGCAGTACTTC
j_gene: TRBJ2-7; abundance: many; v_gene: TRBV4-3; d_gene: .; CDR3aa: CASSQVQGYEQYF; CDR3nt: TGCGCCAGCAGCCAAGTGCAGGGCTACGAGCAGTACTTC
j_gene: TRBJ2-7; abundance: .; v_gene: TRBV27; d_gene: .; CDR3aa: CASRPGSRPYEQYF; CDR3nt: TGTGCCAGCAGACCCGGGTCCAGGCCCTACGAGCAGTACTTC
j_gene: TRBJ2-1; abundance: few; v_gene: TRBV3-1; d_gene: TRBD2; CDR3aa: CASSQLAGVDEQFF; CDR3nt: TGTGCCAGCAGCCAGCTAGCGGGAGTAGATGAGCAGTTCTTC
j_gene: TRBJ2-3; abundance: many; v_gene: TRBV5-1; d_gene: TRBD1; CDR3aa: CASSTGQGKDTQYF; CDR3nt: TGCGCCAGCAGCACAGGACAGGGGAAAGATACGCAGTATTTT
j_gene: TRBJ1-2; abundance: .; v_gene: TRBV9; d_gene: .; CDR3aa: CASSVEQGPANGYTF; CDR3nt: TGTGCCAGCAGCGTGGAACAGGGACCTGCCAATGGCTACACCTTC
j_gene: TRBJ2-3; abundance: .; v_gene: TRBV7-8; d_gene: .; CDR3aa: CASILGPAAPLGTDTQYF; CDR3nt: TGTGCCAGCATTTTAGGGCCCGCAGCTCCCCTCGGGACAGATACGCAGTATTTT
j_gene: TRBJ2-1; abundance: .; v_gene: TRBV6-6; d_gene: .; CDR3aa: CAAGNEQFF; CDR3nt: TGTGCCGCGGGTAATGAGCAGTTCTTC
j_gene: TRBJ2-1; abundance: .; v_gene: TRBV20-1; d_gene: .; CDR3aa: CSADSLLNEQFF; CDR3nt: TGCAGTGCCGACTCCCTCCTCAATGAGCAGTTCTTC
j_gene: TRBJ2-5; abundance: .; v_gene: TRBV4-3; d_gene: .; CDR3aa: CASSQGGQRVGETQYF; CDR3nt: TGCGCCAGCAGCCAAGGCGGACAGAGGGTGGGCGAGACCCAGTACTTC
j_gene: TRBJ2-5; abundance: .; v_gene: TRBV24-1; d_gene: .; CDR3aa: CATSEPHTGLAEQYF; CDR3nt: TGTGCCACCAGTGAACCCCATACAGGGTTGGCTGAGCAGTACTTC
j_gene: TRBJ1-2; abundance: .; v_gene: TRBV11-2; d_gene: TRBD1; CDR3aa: CASSSDRAGYGYTF; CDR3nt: TGTGCCAGCAGCTCTGACAGGGCCGGCTATGGCTACACCTTC
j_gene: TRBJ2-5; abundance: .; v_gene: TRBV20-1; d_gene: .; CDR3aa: CSGPGRGRGQETQYF; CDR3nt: TGCAGTGGCCCTGGTCGGGGTAGGGGACAAGAGACCCAGTACTTC
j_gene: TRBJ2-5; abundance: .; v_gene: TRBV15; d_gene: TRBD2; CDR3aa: CATSRDRTSAETQYF; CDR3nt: TGTGCCACCAGCAGAGATAGGACTAGCGCAGAGACCCAGTACTTC
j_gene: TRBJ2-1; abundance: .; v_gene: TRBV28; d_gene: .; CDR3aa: CASSSHQLGQFF; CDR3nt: TGTGCCAGCAGTTCCCATCAATTGGGGCAGTTCTTC
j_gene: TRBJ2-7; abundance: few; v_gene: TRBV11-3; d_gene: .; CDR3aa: CASSFPAGEQYF; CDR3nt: TGTGCCAGCAGCTTCCCAGCCGGAGAGCAGTACTTC
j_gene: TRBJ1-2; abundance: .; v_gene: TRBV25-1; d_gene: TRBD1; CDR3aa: CASSPPGQSASLGYTF; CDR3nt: TGTGCCAGCAGTCCCCCGGGACAGTCCGCCTCATTGGGCTACACCTTC
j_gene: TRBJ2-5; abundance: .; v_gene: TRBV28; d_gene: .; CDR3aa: CASSSQVATGGETRYF; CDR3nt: TGTGCCAGCAGTTCCCAGGTTGCGACAGGAGGGGAGACCCGGTACTTC
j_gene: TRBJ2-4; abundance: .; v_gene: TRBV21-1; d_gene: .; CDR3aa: CATYTASGRFEQYF; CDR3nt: TGTGCCACCTACACCGCTAGCGGGAGGTTTGAGCAGTACTTC
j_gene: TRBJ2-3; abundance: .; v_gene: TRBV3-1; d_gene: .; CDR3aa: CASSPLQGGELGNTQYF; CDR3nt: TGTGCCAGCAGCCCCCTACAGGGTGGGGAATTAGGAAATACGCAGTATTTT
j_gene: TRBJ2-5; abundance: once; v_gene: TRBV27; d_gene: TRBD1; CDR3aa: CASSFKARDRETQYF; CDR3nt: TGTGCCAGCAGTTTTAAGGCCCGGGACAGGGAGACCCAGTACTTC
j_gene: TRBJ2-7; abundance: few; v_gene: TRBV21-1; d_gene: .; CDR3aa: CASSKTRGEQYF; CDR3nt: TGTGCCAGCAGCAAAACCCGAGGCGAGCAGTACTTC
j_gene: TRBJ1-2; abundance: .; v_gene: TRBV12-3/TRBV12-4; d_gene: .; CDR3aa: CASSLAYGIGYTF; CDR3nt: TGTGCCAGCAGTTTAGCTTACGGAATTGGCTACACCTTC
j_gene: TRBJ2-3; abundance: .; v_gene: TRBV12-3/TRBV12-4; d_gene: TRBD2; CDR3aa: CASSTTSGGSTDTQYF; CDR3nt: TGTGCCAGCAGTACCACTAGCGGGGGTAGCACAGATACGCAGTATTTT
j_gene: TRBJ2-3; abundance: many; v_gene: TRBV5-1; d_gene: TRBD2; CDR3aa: CASSYGTSGRAADTQYF; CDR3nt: TGCGCCAGCAGCTACGGGACTAGCGGGAGGGCCGCAGATACGCAGTATTTT
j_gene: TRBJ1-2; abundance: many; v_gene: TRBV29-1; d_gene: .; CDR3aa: CSVQDGNYGYTF; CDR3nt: TGCAGCGTTCAAGACGGGAACTATGGCTACACCTTC
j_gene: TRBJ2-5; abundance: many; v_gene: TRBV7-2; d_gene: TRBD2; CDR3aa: CASSRQLAGEETQYF; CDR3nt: TGTGCCAGCAGCCGTCAACTAGCGGGAGAGGAGACCCAGTACTTC
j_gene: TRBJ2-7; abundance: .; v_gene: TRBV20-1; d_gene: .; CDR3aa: CSARGSYYEQYF; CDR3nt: TGCAGTGCTAGGGGGAGCTATTACGAGCAGTACTTC
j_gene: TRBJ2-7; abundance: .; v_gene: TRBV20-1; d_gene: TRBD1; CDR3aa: CSARGGDRGRDEQYF; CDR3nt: TGCAGTGCTAGAGGAGGAGACAGGGGAAGGGACGAGCAGTACTTC
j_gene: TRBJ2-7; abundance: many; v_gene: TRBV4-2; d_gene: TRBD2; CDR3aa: CASSRPGRVWYEQYF; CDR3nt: TGTGCCAGCAGCCGACCAGGGAGGGTTTGGTACGAGCAGTACTTC
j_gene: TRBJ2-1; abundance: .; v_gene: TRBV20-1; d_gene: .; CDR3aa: CSAREEGEVYEQFF; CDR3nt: TGCAGTGCTAGAGAGGAAGGGGAGGTTTATGAGCAGTTCTTC
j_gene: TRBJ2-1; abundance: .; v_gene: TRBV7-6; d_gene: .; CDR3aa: CASSTGRSNYNEQFF; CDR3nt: TGTGCCAGCAGCACCGGCCGGTCAAATTACAATGAGCAGTTCTTC
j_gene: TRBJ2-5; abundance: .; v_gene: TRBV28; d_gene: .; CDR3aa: CASSRDQGTQETQYF; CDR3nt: TGTGCCAGCAGCCGGGATCAGGGAACTCAAGAGACCCAGTACTTC
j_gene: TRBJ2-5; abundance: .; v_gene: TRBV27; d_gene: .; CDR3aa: CASGWGAETQYF; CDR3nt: TGTGCCAGCGGATGGGGGGCAGAGACCCAGTACTTC
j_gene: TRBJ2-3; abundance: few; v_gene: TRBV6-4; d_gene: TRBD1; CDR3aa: CASSRQGSPFGDTQYF; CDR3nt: TGTGCCAGCAGCCGACAGGGGTCCCCCTTCGGGGATACGCAGTATTTT